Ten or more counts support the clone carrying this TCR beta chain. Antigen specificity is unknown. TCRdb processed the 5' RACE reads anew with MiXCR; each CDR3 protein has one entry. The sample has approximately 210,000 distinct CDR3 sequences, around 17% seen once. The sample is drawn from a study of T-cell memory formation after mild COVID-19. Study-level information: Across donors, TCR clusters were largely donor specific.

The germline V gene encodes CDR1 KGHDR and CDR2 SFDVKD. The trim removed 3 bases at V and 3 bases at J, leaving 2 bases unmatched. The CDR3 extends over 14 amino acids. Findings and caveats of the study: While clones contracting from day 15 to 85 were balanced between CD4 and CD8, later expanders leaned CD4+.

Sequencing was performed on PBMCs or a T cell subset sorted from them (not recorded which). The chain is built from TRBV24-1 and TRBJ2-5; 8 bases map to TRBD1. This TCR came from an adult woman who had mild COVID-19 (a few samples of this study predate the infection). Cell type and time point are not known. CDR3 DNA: TGTGCCACCAGTGATCCACAGGGGGAAGAGACCCAGTACTTC. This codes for CATSDPQGEETQYF.